The 12 T cell receptor beta chains presented below share a single source sample, sequenced in a study of blood T cell repertoires in COVID-19. The data were produced by immunoSEQ multiplex PCR, yet TCRdb's version contains in-frame clones alone and is incomplete. Among approximately 290,000 clones, 70% to 90% were seen once, and the ten largest hold more than 4%. The sample comprised PBMCs or T cells enriched from blood (not recorded which). Receptors were obtained from a woman aged 25 to 39 who had recovered from COVID-19.

This clone was observed once. The chain carries TRBV5-4 and TRBJ2-1; the D gene is possibly TRBD2 (6 bases). Germline-derived CDR1 and CDR2 are SGHNT and YYREEE (reference sequence). This CDR3 has 16 residues. The germline V and J ends were trimmed by 0 bases and 8 bases, with 18 bases remaining between them. In nucleotides, the CDR3 is TGTGCCAGCAGCTTGGACACCCATGGGTGGGGGGATGAGCAGTTCTTC. Protein product: CASSLDTHGWGDEQFF.

The chain links TRBV28 to TRBJ1-1, with 8 nucleotides matching TRBD1. This CDR3 is 14 amino acids long. Germline V gene sequence: CDR1 MDHEN, CDR2 SYDVKM. Losses at the gene ends were 4 bases for V and 3 bases for J; bases not matched to a gene: 4. CDR3 residues: CASSSTGGDTEAFF. The CDR3, as DNA: TGTGCCAGCAGTTCAACAGGGGGGGACACTGAAGCTTTCTTT.

This clone was observed a handful of times. This sequence joins TRBV2 and TRBJ1-1; D ambiguous. The CDR3 is made up of 11 amino acids. The germline V and J ends were trimmed by 9 bases and 4 bases, with 9 bases remaining between them. Germline values: CDR1 SNHLY, CDR2 FYNNEI. CDR3 loop: CARSGGTEAFF. CDR3 sequence (DNA): TGTGCCAGGTCGGGAGGCACTGAAGCTTTCTTT.

The V call is TRBV7-2, the J call TRBJ1-2; the D is unclear. CDR1 and CDR2 from the germline V gene are SGHTA and FQGNSA. The V end was cut by 1 base, the J end by 6 bases, with 9 bases between. The CDR3 extends over 13 amino acids. In nucleotides, the CDR3 is TGTGCCAGCAGCTTAGGCCCGGGAAATGGCTACACCTTC. This sequence encodes CASSLGPGNGYTF. The variable domain in full, completed from reference TRBV7-2 and TRBJ1-2, reads GAGVSQSPSNKVTEKGKDVELRCDPISGHTALYWYRQSLGQGLEFLIYFQGNSAPDKSGLPSDRFSAERTGGSVSTLTIQRTQQEDSAVYLCASSLGPGNGYTFGSGTRLTVV.

The V and J genes are TRBV28 and TRBJ2-3, with unresolved D. Trimming left V 6 bases short and J 0 bases short, with 7 bases between. The CDR3 has 13 amino acids. Germline lookup yields CDR1 MDHEN and CDR2 SYDVKM. CDR3 in DNA: TGTGCCAGCAGGAAGACTAGCACAGATACGCAGTATTTT. Translating it yields CASRKTSTDTQYF.

The V gene is TRBV6-5, the J gene TRBJ1-2; 7 bases fit TRBD1. Germline CDR1 reads MNHEY; CDR2 reads SVGAGI. V dropped 5 bases and J dropped 8; count of bases not matched to a gene: 11. This CDR3 contains 14 residues. CDR3 loop: CASSPEQTGRGYTF. DNA of the CDR3: TGTGCCAGCAGTCCGGAGCAGACAGGGAGAGGCTACACCTTC.

V is TRBV27 and J is TRBJ1-1; D not certain. The ends were cut back, 6 bases at V and 1 base at J, with 24 bases in the middle. This CDR3 spans 18 amino acids. In germline, CDR1 is MNHEY, CDR2 SMNVEV (reference sequence). The CDR3 spells CASSPNPLRIGENTEAFF. CDR3 sequence (DNA): TGTGCCAGCAGCCCCAACCCCTTAAGGATCGGGGAGAACACTGAAGCTTTCTTT.

In the case of this clone: At the DNA level, this CDR3 is encoded by other sequences in the same sample as well. The V and J genes are TRBV6-5 and TRBJ1-5, with 8 bases that match TRBD1. J lost 4 bases, V lost 6 bases, and 5 bases had no gene match. The CDR3 has 14 residues. Germline V gene data show CDR1 as MNHEY and CDR2 as SVGAGI. As DNA, the CDR3 is TGTGCCAGCAGCCGCACAGGGGGGAATCAGCCCCAGCATTTT. This codes for CASSRTGGNQPQHF.

This clone was counted at least ten times. V is TRBV19 and J is TRBJ2-7; 7 positions agree with TRBD1. Germline V gives CDR1 LNHDA, CDR2 SQIVND (reference sequence). The CDR3 extends over 14 amino acids. Losses at the gene ends were 5 bases for V and 5 bases for J; bases not matched to a gene: 9. This CDR3 reads CASSLQGEVHEQYF. DNA of the CDR3: TGTGCCAGTAGTCTCCAGGGGGAAGTCCACGAGCAGTACTTC.

The rearrangement joins TRBV5-1 to TRBJ1-4; weak D call: TRBD1 (6 bases). V was shortened by 4 bases and J by 6 bases, with 16 bases between the two germline ends. The CDR3 consists of 15 residues. Per the germline V gene, CDR1 is SGHRS and CDR2 is YFSETQ. The CDR3 DNA is TGCGCCAGCAGCCCGGGCTGGGGGCGGGATGAAAAACTGTTTTTT. It specifies CASSPGWGRDEKLFF.

The V call is TRBV5-4, the J call TRBJ1-1; D is undetermined. The germline V gene has CDR1 SGHNT and CDR2 YYREEE (reference sequence). CDR3 length equals 16 residues. V was trimmed by 0 bases and J by 3 bases, leaving 15 bases between them. The CDR3 sequence: CASSLEGPGADTEAFF. CDR3 nucleotide sequence: TGTGCCAGCAGCTTGGAGGGCCCTGGAGCGGACACTGAAGCTTTCTTT.

J is TRBJ2-3 and V is TRBV9, with unresolved D. The germline gives CDR1 SGDLS, CDR2 YYNGEE. V lost 3 bases, J lost 3 bases, and 8 bases lay in between. CDR3 length equals 13 residues. The CDR3 DNA follows: TGTGCCAGCAGCGGAACTCGGACAGATACGCAGTATTTT. Translating gives CASSGTRTDTQYF.